This T cell receptor (beta chain) was recovered during a study of cytomegalovirus exposure and HLA in healthy donors. At the level of the study: Early released data comprised around 80 million unique TCRs from HLA-typed donors. Points from the study as a whole: Sequencing likely caused a cluster of highly shared sequence variants. Most TCR sequences showed up rarely, but some public TCRs showed up in many donors. Association of a missense DCLRE1C variant with TCR beta V- and J-gene trimming was reported in a later analysis.

V was pared by 4 bases and J by 2 bases, with 2 bases of the junction left unmatched. Germline V gives CDR1 SGHRS, CDR2 YFSETQ. This CDR3 has 13 amino acids. Researchers ran the PCR with 60 Vbeta and 13 Jbeta primers. Produced via immunoSEQ multiplex PCR; TCRdb's table is partial and in-frame only. The sample has some 150,000 clones, over 60% seen once. About this clone: Its target is not known.

The receptor was isolated from a woman in her twenties or thirties in good health and CMV-seropositive. V gene TRBV5-1 combines with J gene TRBJ2-5; 7 bases fit TRBD1. The sample taken for sequencing was PBMCs. As DNA, the CDR3 is TGCGCCAGCAGCCAGGGACAGCAAGAGACCCAGTACTTC. Translating gives CASSQGQQETQYF.